The 9 T cell receptor beta chains reported below all come from one sample, sequenced in a study of post-analysis software for immune sequencing data. Points from the study as a whole: TRBV5-6, TRBV5-1 and TRBV20-1 belonged to a set of roughly five TRBV segments that were more frequent in patients than controls.

No antigen is known for these receptors. Built from TCR beta cDNA, the libraries had unique molecular identifiers in them. TCRdb recomputed calls from the PCR reads with MiXCR, one row per CDR3 protein. The data show about 810,000 distinct CDR3 sequences, roughly 50% seen once. The specimen was blood. Receptors originate from a girl under 18 with multiple sclerosis.

As DNA, the CDR3 is TGTGCCAGCAGTCCCAGCAATGAGCAGTTCTTC. As protein: CASSPSNEQFF. The J gene is TRBJ2-1, the V gene TRBV7-9; no clear D gene. The CDR3 spans 11 residues. CDR1 is SEHNR and CDR2 is FQNEAQ in the germline V gene (reference sequence). V was shortened by 6 bases and J by 6 bases, with 6 bases between the two germline ends.

The chain carries TRBV12-3 or TRBV12-4 and TRBJ1-2, with 8 bases fitting TRBD1. The J segment lost 7 bases and the V segment lost 8 bases, leaving 9 bases of the junction unmatched. CDR3 size: 13 residues. CDR3 sequence reads: CASGLRGRGGYTF. The DNA for the CDR3 is TGTGCCAGCGGCCTCAGGGGGCGGGGTGGCTACACCTTC.

The chain links TRBV7-9 to TRBJ2-1; TRBD2 agrees at 9 bases. This CDR3 contains 15 residues. J gave up 4 bases and V 6 bases, and 7 bases lay outside the gene matches. CDR1 and CDR2 from the germline V gene are SEHNR and FQNEAQ (reference sequence). The CDR3 sequence is CASRIAGVEYNEQFF. CDR3 DNA sequence: TGTGCCAGCAGGATAGCGGGAGTGGAATACAATGAGCAGTTCTTC.

The V gene is TRBV20-1, the J gene TRBJ2-7; TRBD2 matches 8 bases. V gave up 7 bases and J gave up 0 bases; unmatched junction bases: 17. CDR3 size: 17 residues. Germline CDR1 DFQATT, CDR2 SNEGSKA (reference sequence). CDR3 region: CSDPPRAERESSYEQYF. The CDR3 DNA follows: TGCAGTGACCCCCCTCGTGCGGAGCGGGAGAGCTCCTACGAGCAGTACTTC.

The J gene is TRBJ1-1, the V gene TRBV12-3 or TRBV12-4; tentatively, D is TRBD1 (5 bases). The CDR3 has 14 amino acids. Trimming removed 4 bases from V and 8 bases from J, with 17 bases in between. CDR3 in amino acids: CASSSAPGHMEAFF. For the CDR3, the DNA is TGTGCCAGCAGTTCAGCCCCAGGGCATATGGAAGCTTTCTTT.

The chain links TRBV20-1 to TRBJ2-7, with 8 bases identical to TRBD2. Germline-derived CDR1 and CDR2 are DFQATT and SNEGSKA (reference sequence). There are 16 residues in the CDR3. V lost 1 base to trimming and J lost 0 bases; unmatched junction nucleotides: 8. The CDR3: CSARGSGSSYSYEQYF. CDR3 nucleotides: TGCAGTGCTAGAGGGAGCGGGAGTTCTTACTCCTACGAGCAGTACTTC.

V is TRBV30 and J is TRBJ2-4; possible D gene TRBD2, 6 bases. The DNA end is a closer match to TRBJ2-5, so the J assignment may be wrong. The CDR3 is 13 residues long. The germline V gene encodes CDR1 GTSNPN and CDR2 SVGIG (reference sequence). The chain's CDR3 is CAWSVGGTETQYF. Written as DNA, the CDR3 is TGTGCCTGGAGTGTAGGAGGGACAGAGACCCAGTACTTC.

The rearrangement links TRBV20-1 to TRBJ1-1; D unresolved. This CDR3 region has 13 residues. CDR1 DFQATT and CDR2 SNEGSKA come from the germline V gene (reference sequence). Trimming removed 0 bases from V and 7 bases from J, with 12 bases in between. CDR3 loop: CSARDPRGYEAFF. CDR3 DNA: TGCAGTGCTAGAGATCCCCGGGGTTATGAAGCTTTCTTT.

The rearrangement uses TRBV5-1 and TRBJ2-5; 11 positions agree with TRBD1. The tail of the sequence fits TRBJ2-7 better, so the J call may be wrong. Germline V gene sequence: CDR1 SGHRS, CDR2 YFSETQ. The CDR3 is 16 residues long. The CDR3 DNA reads as TGCGCCAGCAGCTCGGGCCGGGGACAGGGGGTAAACGAGCAGTACTTC. Amino acid sequence: CASSSGRGQGVNEQYF.